This T cell receptor beta chain is from a study of T cell responses to AZD1222 COVID-19 vaccine (TCRdb year 2021). Notes on the research overall: TCR sequencing covered roughly 230 trial participants: nearly 210 given two doses of AZD1222 and some 25 given two doses of MenACWY control vaccine. Trial participants were enrolled by age into 18-55, 56-69 and 70-plus year subgroups, with roughly 160, 29 and 62 TCR-sequenced participants respectively.

CDR1 LGHNA and CDR2 YNFKEQ are derived from the germline V gene. V and J are truncated by 2 bases and 4 bases respectively, leaving an intervening sequence of 11 bases. Reading from cysteine to phenylalanine, the CDR3 counts 14 amino acids. Solely the CDR3 DNA is kept, with 42 bases framed from the first base. The intended sense of this specimen's time point label: about 28 days (+/-7) after the second vaccine dose. AZD1222 recipients with second doses at about 4 weeks or about 12 weeks were pooled, because spike-specific TCR depth and breadth did not differ between schedules. The vaccinee samples were drawn from two UK trials, COV001 and COV002, one of which was a single-blind randomized controlled phase 2/3 trial testing AZD1222 (ChAdOx1 nCoV-19) in healthy adults. Trial participant PBMC samples were collected at day 0 and day 28 after the second dose for TCRbeta chain sequencing. About this clone: What this receptor recognizes is not known. No quality values exist for individual bases; no much larger clone is one base distant.

The CDR3 regions of human TCRbeta chains were analyzed by immunosequencing. For the original study's pipeline: TCRs in the repertoires were compared against a reference library of SARS-CoV-2-specific TCRs that had been generated with the MIRA antigen-specificity platform. Breadth was defined as the fraction of unique TCRs that were SARS-CoV-2-associated, and depth was defined as the fraction of total T cells that were SARS-CoV-2-associated. Using the MIRA data, each spike-specific TCR was mapped to the spike region that the TCR reacts to and placed in a CD4 or CD8 class. Log10-transformed breadth and depth values were compared by one-way ANOVA with Sidak's multiple comparisons tests. This immuneACCESS table, as held by TCRdb, lists in-frame sequences with V and J called but not all clones. Of the missing ones, under half trace to an unresolved V gene in checked studies; the others have no known cause. The DNA was the basis for D and trimming; V, J and clone size are from that table. The sample table contains some 88,000 clones; only one count was recorded for about nine tenths of them. The biggest ten clones account for 5% to 5.5% of the sample.

General conclusions and limits of the study: The whole spike protein was spanned by vaccine-associated CD4 TCRs, and dominant responses were seen in regions 160-218 and 743-854. Only five to seven AZD1222 recipients were SARS-CoV-2 seropositive at baseline, limiting conclusions about previously exposed vaccinees. Most participants were white British and females outnumbered males, and the authors suggested that clonal diversity may have been underestimated. No day 14 peak-response samples were available, so repertoires were characterized only after the peak T cell response. The 56-69-year group was small, and its depth increase did not reach significance, likely because of low power. After two AZD1222 doses, both the breadth and the depth of spike-specific TCRs were significantly higher than at day 0 and than in MenACWY recipients. Nearly half of unique spike-specific TCRs reportedly recognized epitopes outside regions mutated in the B.1.351 and B.1.1.7 variants.

This clonotype was obtained from an adult who received the AZD1222 COVID-19 vaccine. Recombination joined TRBV4-2 with TRBJ2-5, with the D gene tentatively TRBD1 or TRBD2, based on 5 matching bases in each. Sequencing used peripheral blood, obtained 28 days after the second AZD1222 dose. In nucleotides, the sequence is TGTGCCAGCAGCCAAACTGGGGGAGTAGAGACCCAGTACTTC. This gives the protein CASSQTGGVETQYF.